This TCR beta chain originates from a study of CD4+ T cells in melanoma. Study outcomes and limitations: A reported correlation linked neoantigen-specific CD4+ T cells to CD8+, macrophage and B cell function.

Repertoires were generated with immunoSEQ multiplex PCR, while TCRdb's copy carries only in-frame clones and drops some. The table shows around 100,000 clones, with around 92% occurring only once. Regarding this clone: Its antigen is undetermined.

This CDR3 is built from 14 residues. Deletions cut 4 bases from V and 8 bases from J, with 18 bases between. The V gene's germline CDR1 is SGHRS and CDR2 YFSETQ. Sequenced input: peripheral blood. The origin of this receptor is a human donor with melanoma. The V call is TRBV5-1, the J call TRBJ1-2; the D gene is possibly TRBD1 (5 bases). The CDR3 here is CASSPQPGPSGYTF. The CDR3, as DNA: TGCGCCAGCAGCCCCCAACCGGGGCCGTCGGGCTACACCTTC.